The rows below give T cell receptor beta chains drawn from one sample of a study of neoadjuvant anti-PD-1 for oral cavity cancer. Profiled with immunoSEQ multiplex PCR; TCRdb holds only in-frame clones, not every one. The sample yields about 4,700 clones, over 45% seen once. The material sequenced was tumor tissue, taken before nivolumab (anti-PD-1) treatment. The receptors here all came from a person aged 40-85 years with oral cavity squamous cell carcinoma. CDR3s include the opening cysteine and the closing phenylalanine or tryptophan. A D gene is named only where the DNA matches it firmly. Only part of the rows carry a size: once, few, many, or a class if the clone is expanded.

d_gene: TRBD2; abundance: .; j_gene: TRBJ2-3; v_gene: TRBV7-6; CDR3aa: CASSYTSGRANTQYF; CDR3nt: TGTGCCAGCAGCTATACTAGCGGGAGGGCCAATACGCAGTATTTT
d_gene: .; abundance: .; j_gene: TRBJ2-1; v_gene: TRBV4-2; CDR3aa: CASSQDRGRGYNEQFF; CDR3nt: TGTGCCAGCAGCCAAGACAGGGGAAGGGGCTACAATGAGCAGTTCTTC
d_gene: TRBD1; abundance: .; j_gene: TRBJ1-1; v_gene: TRBV5-1; CDR3aa: CASGPGTGGFMNTEAFF; CDR3nt: TGCGCCAGCGGGCCCGGGACAGGGGGATTTATGAACACTGAAGCTTTCTTT
d_gene: TRBD1; abundance: .; j_gene: TRBJ1-1; v_gene: TRBV19; CDR3aa: CASSPDRGRTEAFF; CDR3nt: TGTGCCAGTAGTCCTGACAGGGGTCGGACTGAAGCTTTCTTT
d_gene: TRBD2; abundance: .; j_gene: TRBJ2-5; v_gene: TRBV6-1; CDR3aa: CASSEGAGSGGMQTQYF; CDR3nt: TGTGCCAGCAGTGAAGGGGCTGGAAGCGGGGGGATGCAGACCCAGTACTTC
d_gene: .; abundance: .; j_gene: TRBJ1-6; v_gene: TRBV5-1; CDR3aa: CASSFWGRFYNSPLHF; CDR3nt: TGCGCCAGCAGCTTTTGGGGACGGTTTTATAATTCACCCCTCCACTTT
d_gene: .; abundance: .; j_gene: TRBJ2-5; v_gene: TRBV6-1; CDR3aa: CASSGESGTQETQYF; CDR3nt: TGTGCCAGCAGTGGTGAATCCGGGACCCAAGAGACCCAGTACTTC
d_gene: .; abundance: .; j_gene: TRBJ1-1; v_gene: TRBV14; CDR3aa: CASSQTGRLGTEAFF; CDR3nt: TGTGCCAGCAGCCAAACGGGACGATTGGGCACTGAAGCTTTCTTT
d_gene: .; abundance: .; j_gene: TRBJ1-5; v_gene: TRBV7-9; CDR3aa: CASSSLGVPESNQPQHF; CDR3nt: TGTGCCAGCAGCTCCCTGGGGGTACCGGAGAGCAATCAGCCCCAGCATTTT
d_gene: .; abundance: few; j_gene: TRBJ1-2; v_gene: TRBV5-4; CDR3aa: CASSLVSGAVGGYTF; CDR3nt: TGTGCCAGCAGCTTGGTGTCAGGCGCAGTCGGCGGCTACACCTTC
d_gene: TRBD2; abundance: .; j_gene: TRBJ2-1; v_gene: TRBV11-2; CDR3aa: CASSLTLAGGNHEQFF; CDR3nt: TGTGCCAGCAGCTTAACTTTAGCGGGAGGGAACCATGAGCAGTTCTTC
d_gene: .; abundance: .; j_gene: TRBJ1-2; v_gene: TRBV19; CDR3aa: CASSIEREINYGYTF; CDR3nt: TGTGCCAGTAGTATTGAGCGGGAGATAAACTATGGCTACACCTTC
d_gene: TRBD1; abundance: .; j_gene: TRBJ2-7; v_gene: TRBV7-8; CDR3aa: CASSLGGQSYEQYF; CDR3nt: TGTGCCAGCAGCTTAGGGGGACAGTCCTACGAGCAGTACTTC
d_gene: TRBD2; abundance: .; j_gene: TRBJ2-1; v_gene: TRBV9; CDR3aa: CASTSGGHTYNEQFF; CDR3nt: TGTGCCAGTACTAGCGGGGGCCATACCTACAATGAGCAGTTCTTC
d_gene: TRBD1; abundance: .; j_gene: TRBJ1-4; v_gene: TRBV30; CDR3aa: CAWSYETGREKLFF; CDR3nt: TGTGCCTGGAGTTACGAGACAGGGCGTGAAAAACTGTTTTTT
d_gene: TRBD1; abundance: few; j_gene: TRBJ1-2; v_gene: TRBV13; CDR3aa: CASSLGSGGYGYTF; CDR3nt: TGTGCCAGCAGCTTAGGTTCAGGGGGCTATGGCTACACCTTC
d_gene: .; abundance: .; j_gene: TRBJ1-2; v_gene: TRBV27; CDR3aa: CASRQGSYGYTF; CDR3nt: TGTGCCAGCCGTCAGGGTAGCTATGGCTACACCTTC
d_gene: .; abundance: .; j_gene: TRBJ1-3; v_gene: TRBV18; CDR3aa: CASSPRRDASSGNTIYF; CDR3nt: TGTGCCAGCTCACCACGACGGGACGCCAGCTCTGGAAACACCATATATTTT
d_gene: .; abundance: .; j_gene: TRBJ1-2; v_gene: TRBV18; CDR3aa: CASSPREGPYGYTF; CDR3nt: TGTGCCAGCTCACCACGGGAGGGGCCCTATGGCTACACCTTC
d_gene: .; abundance: .; j_gene: TRBJ1-1; v_gene: TRBV5-1; CDR3aa: CAGRTDMNTEAFF; CDR3nt: TGCGCCGGACGGACGGACATGAACACTGAAGCTTTCTTT
d_gene: .; abundance: .; j_gene: TRBJ1-5; v_gene: TRBV29-1; CDR3aa: CSVSLPPSSNQPQHF; CDR3nt: TGCAGCGTTTCCCTCCCCCCGAGTAGCAATCAGCCCCAGCATTTT
d_gene: .; abundance: .; j_gene: TRBJ1-5; v_gene: TRBV5-6; CDR3aa: CASSLVRENQPQHF; CDR3nt: TGTGCCAGCAGCTTGGTCAGGGAGAATCAGCCCCAGCATTTT
d_gene: .; abundance: .; j_gene: TRBJ2-1; v_gene: TRBV7-2; CDR3aa: CASSPDRLRGNEQFF; CDR3nt: TGTGCCAGCAGCCCAGACAGGTTGCGGGGCAATGAGCAGTTCTTC
d_gene: TRBD2; abundance: large; j_gene: TRBJ2-3; v_gene: TRBV5-5; CDR3aa: CASSLRTSGTTDTQYF; CDR3nt: TGTGCCAGCAGCTTAAGGACTAGCGGGACCACAGATACGCAGTATTTT
d_gene: .; abundance: .; j_gene: TRBJ2-7; v_gene: TRBV6-6; CDR3aa: CASSYGEGGEQYF; CDR3nt: TGTGCCAGCAGTTATGGTGAAGGGGGCGAGCAGTACTTC
d_gene: TRBD1; abundance: .; j_gene: TRBJ1-2; v_gene: TRBV4-2; CDR3aa: CASSQARGGIIYTF; CDR3nt: TGTGCCAGCAGCCAAGCCAGGGGGGGGATCATCTACACCTTC
d_gene: TRBD2; abundance: .; j_gene: TRBJ2-3; v_gene: TRBV23-1; CDR3aa: CASSPHRGGGIQDTQYF; CDR3nt: TGCGCCAGCAGTCCCCACCGGGGCGGGGGGATCCAAGATACGCAGTATTTT
d_gene: .; abundance: .; j_gene: TRBJ1-6; v_gene: TRBV19; CDR3aa: CASHDGSNSPLHF; CDR3nt: TGTGCCAGCCACGACGGGAGTAATTCACCCCTCCACTTT
d_gene: .; abundance: .; j_gene: TRBJ1-2; v_gene: TRBV6-1; CDR3aa: CASSEAHRENYGYTF; CDR3nt: TGTGCCAGCAGTGAAGCCCACAGGGAGAACTATGGCTACACCTTC
d_gene: .; abundance: .; j_gene: TRBJ1-1; v_gene: TRBV7-6; CDR3aa: CASSQGPNTEAFF; CDR3nt: TGTGCCAGCAGCCAAGGACCTAACACTGAAGCTTTCTTT
d_gene: .; abundance: .; j_gene: TRBJ2-1; v_gene: TRBV27; CDR3aa: CASRGVGVSSYNEQFF; CDR3nt: TGTGCCAGCAGGGGGGTGGGCGTCAGCTCCTACAATGAGCAGTTCTTC
d_gene: TRBD1; abundance: .; j_gene: TRBJ1-2; v_gene: TRBV28; CDR3aa: CASSTKSQGALYGYTF; CDR3nt: TGTGCCAGCAGTACCAAATCACAGGGGGCGCTCTATGGCTACACCTTC
d_gene: .; abundance: .; j_gene: TRBJ2-3; v_gene: TRBV5-1; CDR3aa: CASSLGVLGTDTQYF; CDR3nt: TGCGCCAGCAGCTTGGGTGTCTTAGGCACAGATACGCAGTATTTT
d_gene: .; abundance: .; j_gene: TRBJ2-1; v_gene: TRBV27; CDR3aa: CASSLSGRREQFF; CDR3nt: TGTGCCAGCAGTTTATCGGGGCGTAGGGAGCAGTTCTTC
d_gene: .; abundance: few; j_gene: TRBJ1-5; v_gene: TRBV30; CDR3aa: CAWSVRGGQPQHF; CDR3nt: TGTGCCTGGAGTGTACGGGGGGGACAGCCCCAGCATTTT
d_gene: .; abundance: few; j_gene: TRBJ1-6; v_gene: TRBV6-6; CDR3aa: CASSHDGQPGNSPLHF; CDR3nt: TGTGCCAGCAGCCATGACGGACAGCCGGGAAATTCACCCCTCCACTTT
d_gene: .; abundance: .; j_gene: TRBJ1-6; v_gene: TRBV7-8; CDR3aa: CASSMGGGTNSPLHF; CDR3nt: TGTGCCAGCAGCATGGGTGGGGGAACTAATTCACCCCTCCACTTT
d_gene: .; abundance: once; j_gene: TRBJ2-7; v_gene: TRBV5-1; CDR3aa: CASSSIVQSSSSYEQYF; CDR3nt: TGCGCCAGCAGCTCGATTGTCCAGTCCTCCAGCTCCTACGAGCAGTACTTC
d_gene: .; abundance: .; j_gene: TRBJ2-7; v_gene: TRBV6-5; CDR3aa: CASSYGFTSIYEQYF; CDR3nt: TGTGCCAGCAGTTACGGATTTACGTCAATCTACGAGCAGTACTTC
d_gene: TRBD1; abundance: .; j_gene: TRBJ1-1; v_gene: TRBV27; CDR3aa: CASSLLGGRVNTEAFF; CDR3nt: TGTGCCAGCAGTTTGTTAGGGGGCAGGGTGAACACTGAAGCTTTCTTT
d_gene: .; abundance: few; j_gene: TRBJ2-7; v_gene: TRBV4-1; CDR3aa: CASSQAGAGPYEQYF; CDR3nt: TGCGCCAGCAGCCAAGCGGGGGCGGGTCCCTACGAGCAGTACTTC
d_gene: TRBD2; abundance: few; j_gene: TRBJ2-1; v_gene: TRBV13; CDR3aa: CASSLFGGSSYNEQFF; CDR3nt: TGTGCCAGCAGCTTATTCGGGGGGAGCTCCTACAATGAGCAGTTCTTC
d_gene: TRBD2; abundance: .; j_gene: TRBJ2-5; v_gene: TRBV5-4; CDR3aa: CASSPRLAGTQETQYF; CDR3nt: TGTGCCAGCAGCCCGAGACTAGCGGGGACTCAAGAGACCCAGTACTTC
d_gene: .; abundance: .; j_gene: TRBJ2-7; v_gene: TRBV5-1; CDR3aa: CASSFRGSSRGYEQYF; CDR3nt: TGCGCCAGCAGCTTCCGCGGATCTTCACGGGGCTACGAGCAGTACTTC
d_gene: TRBD1; abundance: .; j_gene: TRBJ2-7; v_gene: TRBV11-2; CDR3aa: CASSDRATYHYEQYF; CDR3nt: TGTGCCAGCAGCGACAGGGCCACCTACCACTACGAGCAGTACTTC
d_gene: TRBD1; abundance: .; j_gene: TRBJ1-1; v_gene: TRBV19; CDR3aa: CASSTSGGMNTEAFF; CDR3nt: TGTGCCAGTAGCACTTCAGGGGGCATGAACACTGAAGCTTTCTTT
d_gene: .; abundance: .; j_gene: TRBJ2-7; v_gene: TRBV11-2; CDR3aa: CASSPLLAEQYF; CDR3nt: TGTGCCAGCAGCCCACTCCTGGCCGAGCAGTACTTC
d_gene: TRBD1; abundance: few; j_gene: TRBJ2-7; v_gene: TRBV7-6; CDR3aa: CASSYAGTGVNVEQYF; CDR3nt: TGTGCCAGCAGCTACGCCGGGACAGGGGTGAACGTCGAGCAGTACTTC
d_gene: TRBD2; abundance: .; j_gene: TRBJ2-1; v_gene: TRBV5-1; CDR3aa: CASSQGLAGIYNEQFF; CDR3nt: TGCGCCAGCAGCCAGGGACTAGCGGGCATCTACAATGAGCAGTTCTTC
d_gene: .; abundance: .; j_gene: TRBJ1-1; v_gene: TRBV10-3; CDR3aa: CAISEGWGEYTEAFF; CDR3nt: TGTGCCATCAGTGAAGGTTGGGGAGAGTACACTGAAGCTTTCTTT
d_gene: .; abundance: .; j_gene: TRBJ1-2; v_gene: TRBV28; CDR3aa: CASSSPNALNYGYTF; CDR3nt: TGTGCCAGCAGCTCCCCGAATGCCCTAAACTATGGCTACACCTTC
d_gene: .; abundance: .; j_gene: TRBJ1-6; v_gene: TRBV4-2; CDR3aa: CASSQESPYNSPLHF; CDR3nt: TGTGCCAGCAGCCAAGAGTCCCCCTATAATTCACCCCTCCACTTT
d_gene: .; abundance: .; j_gene: TRBJ2-7; v_gene: TRBV14; CDR3aa: CASSPLPDRFSYEQYF; CDR3nt: TGTGCCAGCAGCCCCCTACCCGACAGGTTTTCCTACGAGCAGTACTTC
d_gene: .; abundance: .; j_gene: TRBJ2-6; v_gene: TRBV7-3; CDR3aa: CASSLVGTSGANVLTF; CDR3nt: TGTGCCAGCAGCTTAGTCGGTACCTCTGGGGCCAACGTCCTGACTTTC